Listed below are T cell receptor beta chains from one sample, sequenced in a study of blood T cell repertoires in COVID-19. Clones were read by immunoSEQ multiplex PCR, and TCRdb kept only the in-frame ones, dropping some. The data show approximately 150,000 clones, with 82% seen just once and 8% to 9.5% held by the top ten. Sequenced sample: peripheral blood. Every receptor here comes from an older woman with acute or convalescent COVID-19. CDR3s include the opening cysteine and the closing phenylalanine or tryptophan. A D gene is named only where the DNA matches it firmly. Clone size is given for some rows only: seen once, a few or many times, or a class if the clone is expanded.

CASSRDRGRFGYTF	TGCGCCAGCAGCCGGGACAGGGGAAGGTTTGGCTACACCTTC	TRBV5-1	TRBJ1-2	NA	TRBD1
CASSQTLNTGDTF	TGTGCCAGCAGCCAGACACTTAACACAGGGGACACCTTC	TRBV13	TRBJ1-2	few	TRBD1
CATSLSNEGGYTF	TGTGCCACCAGTCTTTCCAACGAGGGTGGCTACACCTTC	TRBV24-1	TRBJ1-2	NA	NA
CASSLGLAGVGRGEQFF	TGCGCCAGCAGCTTGGGACTAGCGGGAGTGGGGAGAGGTGAGCAGTTCTTC	TRBV5-1	TRBJ2-1	NA	TRBD2
CASSGTGRSPLHF	TGTGCCAGCAGTGGGACAGGACGTTCACCCCTCCACTTT	TRBV28	TRBJ1-6	NA	TRBD1
CASSLALYGQGSGELFF	TGCGCCAGCAGCTTGGCCCTCTATGGACAGGGCTCCGGGGAGCTGTTTTTT	TRBV5-1	TRBJ2-2	once	TRBD1
CASSQGAEGGLKTQYF	TGTGCCAGCAGCCAAGGGGCTGAGGGTGGTCTGAAGACCCAGTACTTC	TRBV4-2	TRBJ2-5	NA	NA
CASSLGGYGHEQYF	TGCGCCAGCAGCTTGGGAGGATATGGCCACGAGCAGTACTTC	TRBV5-1	TRBJ2-7	once	NA
CAWRGTVMNTEAFF	TGTGCCTGGAGGGGGACAGTCATGAACACTGAAGCTTTCTTT	TRBV30	TRBJ1-1	NA	TRBD1
CASSPARGSYNEQFF	TGTGCCAGCAGCCCGGCCAGGGGGTCCTACAATGAGCAGTTCTTC	TRBV13	TRBJ2-1	NA	TRBD1
CASSSHRNTEAFF	TGCGCCAGCAGCAGCCACAGGAACACTGAAGCTTTCTTT	TRBV5-1	TRBJ1-1	few	NA
CSAGGHISYNEQFF	TGCAGCGCGGGGGGACACATCTCCTACAATGAGCAGTTCTTC	TRBV29-1	TRBJ2-1	NA	NA
CASSLVGNSNTGELFF	TGTGCCAGCAGCTTAGTCGGGAACAGCAACACCGGGGAGCTGTTTTTT	TRBV11-2	TRBJ2-2	NA	NA
CASSGLLAGGPREQYF	TGTGCCAGCAGCGGTTTACTAGCGGGAGGGCCTCGGGAGCAGTACTTC	TRBV5-4	TRBJ2-7	NA	TRBD2
CASSQEGNLNSGNTIYF	TGCGCCAGCAGCCAAGAGGGCAACCTCAACTCTGGAAACACCATATATTTT	TRBV4-1	TRBJ1-3	NA	NA
CASSLIYSQGLTTDTQYF	TGTGCCAGCAGCTTGATATATTCGCAGGGACTTACCACAGATACGCAGTATTTT	TRBV7-2	TRBJ2-3	NA	NA
CASHRGVESGELFF	TGCGCCAGCCACCGGGGGGTCGAGAGCGGGGAGCTGTTTTTT	TRBV5-1	TRBJ2-2	NA	TRBD2